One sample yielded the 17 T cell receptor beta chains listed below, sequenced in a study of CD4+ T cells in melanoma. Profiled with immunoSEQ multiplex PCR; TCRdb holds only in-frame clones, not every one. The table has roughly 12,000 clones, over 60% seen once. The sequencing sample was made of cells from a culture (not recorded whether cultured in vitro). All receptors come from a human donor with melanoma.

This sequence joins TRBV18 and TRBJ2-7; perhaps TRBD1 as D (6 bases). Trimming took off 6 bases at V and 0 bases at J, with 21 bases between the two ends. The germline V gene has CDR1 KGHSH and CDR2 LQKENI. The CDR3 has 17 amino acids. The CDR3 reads CASSLTVMGASSYEQYF. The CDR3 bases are TGTGCCAGCTCGCTCACCGTAATGGGGGCTAGCTCCTACGAGCAGTACTTC.

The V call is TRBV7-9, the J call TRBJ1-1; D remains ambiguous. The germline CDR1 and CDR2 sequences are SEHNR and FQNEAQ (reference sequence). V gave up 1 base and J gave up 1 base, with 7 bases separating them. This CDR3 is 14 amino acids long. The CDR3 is CASSLGAWNTEAFF. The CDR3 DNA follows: TGTGCCAGCAGCTTAGGGGCTTGGAACACTGAAGCTTTCTTT.

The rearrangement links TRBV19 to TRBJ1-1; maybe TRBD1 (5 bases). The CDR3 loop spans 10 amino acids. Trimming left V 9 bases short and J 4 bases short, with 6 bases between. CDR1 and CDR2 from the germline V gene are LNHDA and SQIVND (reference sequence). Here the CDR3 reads CASGGTEAFF. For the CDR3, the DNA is TGTGCCAGCGGGGGCACTGAAGCTTTCTTT.

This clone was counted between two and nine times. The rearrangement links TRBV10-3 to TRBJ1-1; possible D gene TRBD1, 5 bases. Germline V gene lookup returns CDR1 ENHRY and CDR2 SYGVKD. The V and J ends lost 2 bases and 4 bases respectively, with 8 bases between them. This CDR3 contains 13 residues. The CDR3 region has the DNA TGTGCCATCAGTGAGGGGGGATCCACTGAAGCTTTCTTT. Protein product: CAISEGGSTEAFF.

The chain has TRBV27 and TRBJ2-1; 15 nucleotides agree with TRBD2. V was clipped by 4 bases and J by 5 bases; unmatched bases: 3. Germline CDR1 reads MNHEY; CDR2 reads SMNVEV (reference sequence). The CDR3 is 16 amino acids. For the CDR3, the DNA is TGTGCCAGCAGTTCATGGACTAGCGGGGGGGACAATGAGCAGTTCTTC. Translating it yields CASSSWTSGGDNEQFF.

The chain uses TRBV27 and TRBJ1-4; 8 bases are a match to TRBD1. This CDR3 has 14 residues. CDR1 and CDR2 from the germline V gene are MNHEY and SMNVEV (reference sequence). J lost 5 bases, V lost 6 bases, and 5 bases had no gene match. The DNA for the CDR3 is TGTGCCAGCAGACTGAGGACAGGGAATGAAAAACTGTTTTTT. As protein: CASRLRTGNEKLFF.

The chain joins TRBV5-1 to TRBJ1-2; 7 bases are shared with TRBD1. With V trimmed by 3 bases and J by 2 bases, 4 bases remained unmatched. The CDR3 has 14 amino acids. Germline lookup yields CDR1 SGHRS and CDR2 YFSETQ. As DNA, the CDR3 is TGCGCCAGCAGCTCGACAGGGAGCAACTATGGCTACACCTTC. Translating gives CASSSTGSNYGYTF.

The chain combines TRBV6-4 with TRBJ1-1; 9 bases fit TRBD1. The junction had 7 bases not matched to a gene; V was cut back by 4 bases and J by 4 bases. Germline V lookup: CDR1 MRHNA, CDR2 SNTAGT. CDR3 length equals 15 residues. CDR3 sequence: CASSAEGQGTTEAFF. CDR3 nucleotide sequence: TGTGCCAGCAGTGCTGAGGGACAGGGCACCACTGAAGCTTTCTTT.

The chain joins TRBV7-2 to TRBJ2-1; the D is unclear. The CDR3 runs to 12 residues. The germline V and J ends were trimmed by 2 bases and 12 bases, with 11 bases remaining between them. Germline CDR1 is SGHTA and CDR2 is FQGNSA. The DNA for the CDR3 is TGTGCCAGCAGCTTATTCCTAGTCGGGCAGTTCTTC. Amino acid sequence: CASSLFLVGQFF.

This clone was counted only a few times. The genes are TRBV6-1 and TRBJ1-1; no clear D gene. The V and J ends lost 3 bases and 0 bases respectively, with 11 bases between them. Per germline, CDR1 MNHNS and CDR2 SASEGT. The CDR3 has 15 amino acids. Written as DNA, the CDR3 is TGTGCCAGCAGTGATCCCTTCGCGATGAACACTGAAGCTTTCTTT. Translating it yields CASSDPFAMNTEAFF.

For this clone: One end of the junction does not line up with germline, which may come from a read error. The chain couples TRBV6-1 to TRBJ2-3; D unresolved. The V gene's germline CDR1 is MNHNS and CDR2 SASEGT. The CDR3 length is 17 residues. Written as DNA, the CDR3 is TGTGCCATCAGTGAGCCTATCTCCATGGATAACTCAGATACGCAGTATTTT. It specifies CAISEPISMDNSDTQYF.

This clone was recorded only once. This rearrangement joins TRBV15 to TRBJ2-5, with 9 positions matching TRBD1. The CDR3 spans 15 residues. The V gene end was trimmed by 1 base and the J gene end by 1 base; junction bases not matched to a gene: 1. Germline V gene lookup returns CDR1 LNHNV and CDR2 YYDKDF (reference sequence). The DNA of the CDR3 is TGTGCCACCAGCAGAGTGGGACAGGGCCAAGAGACCCAGTACTTC. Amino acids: CATSRVGQGQETQYF.

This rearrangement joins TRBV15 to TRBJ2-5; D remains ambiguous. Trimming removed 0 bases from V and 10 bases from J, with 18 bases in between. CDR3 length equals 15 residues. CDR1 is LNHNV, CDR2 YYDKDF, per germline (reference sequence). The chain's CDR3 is CATSRDLADPRSQYF. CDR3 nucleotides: TGTGCCACCAGCAGAGATTTGGCGGACCCGAGAAGCCAGTACTTC.

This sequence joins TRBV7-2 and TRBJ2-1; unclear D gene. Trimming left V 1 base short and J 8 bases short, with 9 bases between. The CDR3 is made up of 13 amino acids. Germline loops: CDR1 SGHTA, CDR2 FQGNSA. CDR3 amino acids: CASSLGREYEQFF. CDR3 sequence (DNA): TGTGCCAGCAGCTTAGGTAGGGAATATGAGCAGTTCTTC.

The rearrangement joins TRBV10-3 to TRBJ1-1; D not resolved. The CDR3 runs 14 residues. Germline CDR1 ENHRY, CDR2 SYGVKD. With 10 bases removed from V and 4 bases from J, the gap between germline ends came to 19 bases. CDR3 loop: CATAPAPAPTEAFF. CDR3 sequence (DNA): TGTGCCACCGCCCCAGCACCAGCTCCCACTGAAGCTTTCTTT.

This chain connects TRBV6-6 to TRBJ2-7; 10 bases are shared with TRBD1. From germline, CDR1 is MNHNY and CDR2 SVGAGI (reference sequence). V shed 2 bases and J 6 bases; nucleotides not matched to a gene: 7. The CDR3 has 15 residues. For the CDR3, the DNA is TGTGCCAGCAGTTACACGGGACAGGGGAGTTTCGAGCAGTACTTC. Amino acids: CASSYTGQGSFEQYF.

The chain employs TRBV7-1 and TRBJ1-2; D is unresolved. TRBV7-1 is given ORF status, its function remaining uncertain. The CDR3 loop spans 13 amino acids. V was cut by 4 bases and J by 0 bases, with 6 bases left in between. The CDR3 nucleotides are TGTGCCAGCAGCTTTTTGGCTAACTATGGCTACACCTTC. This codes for CASSFLANYGYTF.